One sample yielded the 2 T cell receptor beta chains listed below, sequenced in a study of lymphopenia after photon versus proton radiotherapy. The protocol was immunoSEQ multiplex PCR, while the TCRdb copy is restricted to in-frame clones and leaves out a portion. The sample lists approximately 17,000 clones, about 93% occurring once. Specimen: peripheral blood, collected from a patient treated with photon-based radiotherapy. The receptors come from a man aged 55 to 69 with pancreatic cancer.

This clone has a handful of counts. This chain links TRBV18 with TRBJ1-2, with 11 bases aligning to TRBD1. Germline V gives CDR1 KGHSH, CDR2 LQKENI. The V gene end was trimmed by 3 bases and the J gene end by 4 bases; junction bases not matched to a gene: 10. There are 17 residues in the CDR3. The CDR3 here is CASSPLDRGQLGYGYTF. The CDR3 bases are TGTGCCAGCTCACCCCTGGACAGGGGGCAACTGGGCTATGGCTACACCTTC.

A note on this clone: The same CDR3 is also encoded by other DNA sequences in this sample. The J gene is TRBJ1-4, the V gene TRBV5-1; 7 bases fit TRBD1. The CDR3 covers 15 residues. Trimming cost V 4 bases and J 5 bases; bases outside gene matches: 8. CDR1 and CDR2 (germline): SGHRS, YFSETQ. The CDR3 sequence is CASSLRQGGNEKLFF. The CDR3 coding sequence is TGCGCCAGCAGCCTACGACAGGGAGGGAATGAAAAACTGTTTTTT. Full variable domain (remainder filled in from reference TRBV5-1 and TRBJ1-4): KAGVTQTPRYLIKTRGQQVTLSCSPISGHRSVSWYQQTPGQGLQFLFEYFSETQRNKGNFPGRFSGRQFSNSRSEMNVSTLELGDSALYLCASSLRQGGNEKLFFGSGTQLSVL.